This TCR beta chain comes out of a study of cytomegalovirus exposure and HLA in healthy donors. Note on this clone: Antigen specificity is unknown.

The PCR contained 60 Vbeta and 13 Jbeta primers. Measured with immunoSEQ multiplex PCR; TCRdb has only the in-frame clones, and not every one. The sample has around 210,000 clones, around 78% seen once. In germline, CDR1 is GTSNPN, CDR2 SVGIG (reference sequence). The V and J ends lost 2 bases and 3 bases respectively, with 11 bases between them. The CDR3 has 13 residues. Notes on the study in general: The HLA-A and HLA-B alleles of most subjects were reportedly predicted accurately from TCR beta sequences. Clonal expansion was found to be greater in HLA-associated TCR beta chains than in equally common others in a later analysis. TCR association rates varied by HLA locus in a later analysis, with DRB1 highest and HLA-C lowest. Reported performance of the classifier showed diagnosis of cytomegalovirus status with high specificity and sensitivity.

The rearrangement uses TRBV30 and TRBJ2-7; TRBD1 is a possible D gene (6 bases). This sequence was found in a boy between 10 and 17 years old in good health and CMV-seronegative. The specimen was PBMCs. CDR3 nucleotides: TGTGCCTGGAGTAAGGGACAAATCTACGAGCAGTACTTC. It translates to CAWSKGQIYEQYF.